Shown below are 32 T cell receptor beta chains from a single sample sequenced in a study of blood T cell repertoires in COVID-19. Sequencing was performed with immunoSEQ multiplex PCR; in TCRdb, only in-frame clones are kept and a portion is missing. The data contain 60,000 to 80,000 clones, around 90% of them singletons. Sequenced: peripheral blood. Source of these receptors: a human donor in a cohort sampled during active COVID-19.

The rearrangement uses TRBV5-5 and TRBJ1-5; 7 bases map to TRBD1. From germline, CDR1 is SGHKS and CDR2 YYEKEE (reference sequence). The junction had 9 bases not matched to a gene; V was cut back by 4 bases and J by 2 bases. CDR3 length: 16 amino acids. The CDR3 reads CASSKYPGTGNQPQHF. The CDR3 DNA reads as TGTGCCAGCAGCAAATATCCCGGGACAGGCAATCAGCCCCAGCATTTT. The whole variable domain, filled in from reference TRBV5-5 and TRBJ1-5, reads DAGVTQSPTHLIKTRGQQVTLRCSPISGHKSVSWYQQVLGQGPQFIFQYYEKEERGRGNFPDRFSARQFPNYSSELNVNALLLGDSALYLCASSKYPGTGNQPQHFGDGTRLSIL.

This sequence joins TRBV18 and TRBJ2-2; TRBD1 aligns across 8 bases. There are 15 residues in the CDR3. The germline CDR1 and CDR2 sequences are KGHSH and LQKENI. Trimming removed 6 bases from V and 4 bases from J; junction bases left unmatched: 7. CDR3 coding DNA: TGTGCCAGCTCTGCGGACAGGGCAGGCACCGGGGAGCTGTTTTTT. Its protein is CASSADRAGTGELFF.

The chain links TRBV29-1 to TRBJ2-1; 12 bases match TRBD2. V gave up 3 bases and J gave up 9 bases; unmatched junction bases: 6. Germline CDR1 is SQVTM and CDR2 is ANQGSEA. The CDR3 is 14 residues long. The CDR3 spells CSVDLLAGGIEQFF. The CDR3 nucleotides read TGCAGCGTTGACCTACTAGCGGGAGGCATTGAGCAGTTCTTC.

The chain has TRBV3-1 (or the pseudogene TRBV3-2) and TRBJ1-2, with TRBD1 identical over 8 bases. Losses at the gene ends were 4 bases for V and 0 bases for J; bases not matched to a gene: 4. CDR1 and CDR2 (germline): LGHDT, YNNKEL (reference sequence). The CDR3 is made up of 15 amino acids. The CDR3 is CASSLRTGSNYGYTF. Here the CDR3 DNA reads TGTGCCAGCAGCCTGAGGACAGGGTCTAACTATGGCTACACCTTC.

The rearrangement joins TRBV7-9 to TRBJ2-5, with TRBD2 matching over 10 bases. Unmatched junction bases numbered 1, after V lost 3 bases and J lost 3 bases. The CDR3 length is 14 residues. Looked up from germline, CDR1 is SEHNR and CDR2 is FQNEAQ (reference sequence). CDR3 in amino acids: CASSFGLAEETQYF. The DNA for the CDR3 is TGTGCCAGCAGCTTTGGACTAGCGGAAGAGACCCAGTACTTC.

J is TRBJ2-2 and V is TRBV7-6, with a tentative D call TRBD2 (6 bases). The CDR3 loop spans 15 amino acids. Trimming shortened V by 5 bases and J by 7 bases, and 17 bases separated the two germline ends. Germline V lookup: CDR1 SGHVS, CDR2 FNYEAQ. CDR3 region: CASSGPGLGGGELFF. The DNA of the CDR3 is TGTGCCAGCAGCGGACCGGGACTGGGCGGCGGGGAGCTGTTTTTT.

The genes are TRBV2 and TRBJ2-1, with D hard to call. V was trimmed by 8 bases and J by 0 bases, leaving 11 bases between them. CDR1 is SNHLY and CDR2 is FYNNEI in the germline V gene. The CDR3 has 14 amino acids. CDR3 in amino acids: CASARQSSYNEQFF. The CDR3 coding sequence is TGTGCCAGCGCCAGGCAGAGCTCCTACAATGAGCAGTTCTTC. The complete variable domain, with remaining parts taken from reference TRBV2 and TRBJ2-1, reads EPEVTQTPSHQVTQMGQEVILRCVPISNHLYFYWYRQILGQKVEFLVSFYNNEISEKSEIFDDQFSVERPDGSNFTLKIRSTKLEDSAMYFCASARQSSYNEQFFGPGTRLTVL.

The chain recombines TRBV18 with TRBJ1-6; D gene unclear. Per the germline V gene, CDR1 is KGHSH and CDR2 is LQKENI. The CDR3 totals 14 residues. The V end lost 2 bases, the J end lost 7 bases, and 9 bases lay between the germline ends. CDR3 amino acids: CASSPGGRNSPLHF. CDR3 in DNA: TGTGCCAGCTCACCAGGAGGTAGAAATTCACCCCTCCACTTT.

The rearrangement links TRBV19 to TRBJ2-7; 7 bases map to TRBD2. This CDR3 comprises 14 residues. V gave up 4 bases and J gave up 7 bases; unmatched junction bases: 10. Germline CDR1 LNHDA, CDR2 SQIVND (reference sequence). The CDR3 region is CASSTTSDLGEQYF. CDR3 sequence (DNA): TGTGCCAGTAGTACAACTAGCGATCTCGGGGAGCAGTACTTC. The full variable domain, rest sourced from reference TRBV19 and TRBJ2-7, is DGGITQSPKYLFRKEGQNVTLSCEQNLNHDAMYWYRQDPGQGLRLIYYSQIVNDFQKGDIAEGYSVSREKKESFPLTVTSAQKNPTAFYLCASSTTSDLGEQYFGPGTRLTVT.

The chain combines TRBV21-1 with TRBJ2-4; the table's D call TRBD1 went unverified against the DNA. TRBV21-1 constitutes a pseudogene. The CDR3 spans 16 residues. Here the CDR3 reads CASILLRLSFKNIQYF. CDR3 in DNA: TGTGCCAGCATCCTACTCAGGCTAAGCTTCAAAAACATTCAGTACTTC.

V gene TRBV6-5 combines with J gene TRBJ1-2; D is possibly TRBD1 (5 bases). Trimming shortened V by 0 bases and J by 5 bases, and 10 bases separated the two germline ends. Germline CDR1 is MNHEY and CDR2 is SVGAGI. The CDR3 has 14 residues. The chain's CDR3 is CASSYSIRQYGYTF. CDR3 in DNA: TGTGCCAGCAGTTACTCGATAAGACAGTATGGCTACACCTTC.

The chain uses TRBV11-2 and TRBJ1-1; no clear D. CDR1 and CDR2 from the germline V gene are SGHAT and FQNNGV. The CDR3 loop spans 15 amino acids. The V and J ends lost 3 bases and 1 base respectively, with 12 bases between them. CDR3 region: CASSFAGLANTEAFF. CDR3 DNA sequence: TGTGCCAGCAGCTTCGCTGGGCTTGCGAACACTGAAGCTTTCTTT.

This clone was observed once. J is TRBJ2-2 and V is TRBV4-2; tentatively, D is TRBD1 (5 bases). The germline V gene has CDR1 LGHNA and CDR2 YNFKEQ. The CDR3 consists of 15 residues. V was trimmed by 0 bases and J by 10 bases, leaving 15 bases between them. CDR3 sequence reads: CASSQDRATAKELFF. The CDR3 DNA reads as TGTGCCAGCAGCCAAGATCGCGCGACAGCCAAGGAGCTGTTTTTT.

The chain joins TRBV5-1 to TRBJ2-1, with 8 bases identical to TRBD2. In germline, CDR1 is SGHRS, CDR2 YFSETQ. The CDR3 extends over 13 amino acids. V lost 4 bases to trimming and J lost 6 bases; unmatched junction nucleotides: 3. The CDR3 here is CASSPGGVNEQFF. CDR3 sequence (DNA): TGCGCCAGCAGCCCCGGGGGGGTCAATGAGCAGTTCTTC. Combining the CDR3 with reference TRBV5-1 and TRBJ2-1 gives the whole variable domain KAGVTQTPRYLIKTRGQQVTLSCSPISGHRSVSWYQQTPGQGLQFLFEYFSETQRNKGNFPGRFSGRQFSNSRSEMNVSTLELGDSALYLCASSPGGVNEQFFGPGTRLTVL.

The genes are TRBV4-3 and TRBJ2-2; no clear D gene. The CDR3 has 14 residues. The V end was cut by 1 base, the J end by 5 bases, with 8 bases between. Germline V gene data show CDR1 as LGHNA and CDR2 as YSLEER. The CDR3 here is CASSQVSPTGELFF. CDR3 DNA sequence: TGCGCCAGCAGCCAAGTGAGCCCGACCGGGGAGCTGTTTTTT.

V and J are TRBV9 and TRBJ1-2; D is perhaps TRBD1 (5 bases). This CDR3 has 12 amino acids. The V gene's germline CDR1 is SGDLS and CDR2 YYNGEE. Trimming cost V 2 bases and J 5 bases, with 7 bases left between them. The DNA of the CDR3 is TGTGCCAGCAGCGTGTCAGGGTATGGCTACACCTTC. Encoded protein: CASSVSGYGYTF.

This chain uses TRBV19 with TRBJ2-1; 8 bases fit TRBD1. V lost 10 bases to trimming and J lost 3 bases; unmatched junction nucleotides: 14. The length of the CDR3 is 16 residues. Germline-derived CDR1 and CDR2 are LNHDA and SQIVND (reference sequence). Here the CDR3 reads CATKLTGTGLYNEQFF. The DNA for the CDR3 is TGTGCCACCAAACTCACCGGGACAGGACTCTACAATGAGCAGTTCTTC.

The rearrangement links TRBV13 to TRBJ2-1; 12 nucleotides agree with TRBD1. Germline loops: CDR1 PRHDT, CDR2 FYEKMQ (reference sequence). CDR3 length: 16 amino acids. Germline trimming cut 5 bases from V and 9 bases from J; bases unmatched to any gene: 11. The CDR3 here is CASSPTVGTGGSEQFF. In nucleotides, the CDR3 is TGTGCCAGCAGCCCTACAGTGGGGACAGGGGGCAGTGAGCAGTTCTTC.

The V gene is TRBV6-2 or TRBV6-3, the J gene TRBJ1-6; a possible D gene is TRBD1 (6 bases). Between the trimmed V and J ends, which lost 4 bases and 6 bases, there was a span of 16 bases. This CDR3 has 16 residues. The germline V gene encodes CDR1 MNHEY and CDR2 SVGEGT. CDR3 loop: CASSSEQGRSNSPLHF. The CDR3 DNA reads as TGTGCCAGCAGTTCCGAACAGGGACGCTCTAATTCACCCCTCCACTTT.

This CDR3 is CASSQKYRGWSTDTQYF. DNA for the CDR3: TGTGCCAGCAGCCAAAAGTACAGGGGGTGGAGCACAGATACGCAGTATTTT. The chain recombines TRBV14 with TRBJ2-3; 8 positions agree with TRBD1. The CDR3 length is 17 residues. Germline V lookup: CDR1 SGHDN, CDR2 FVKESK. V lost 2 bases and J lost 0; bases outside the gene matches: 7.

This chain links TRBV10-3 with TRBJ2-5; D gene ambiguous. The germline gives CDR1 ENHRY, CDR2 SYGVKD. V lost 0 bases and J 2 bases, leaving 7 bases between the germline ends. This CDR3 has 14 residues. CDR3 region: CAISESGRQETQYF. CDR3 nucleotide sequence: TGTGCCATCAGTGAGTCCGGCAGGCAAGAGACCCAGTACTTC.

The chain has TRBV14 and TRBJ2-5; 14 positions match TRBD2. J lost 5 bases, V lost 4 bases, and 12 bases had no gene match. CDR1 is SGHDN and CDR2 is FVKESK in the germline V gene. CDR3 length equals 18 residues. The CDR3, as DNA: TGTGCCAGCAGCCCTGACCGACTAGCGGGGGGGCGAAGGGAGACCCAGTACTTC. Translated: CASSPDRLAGGRRETQYF.

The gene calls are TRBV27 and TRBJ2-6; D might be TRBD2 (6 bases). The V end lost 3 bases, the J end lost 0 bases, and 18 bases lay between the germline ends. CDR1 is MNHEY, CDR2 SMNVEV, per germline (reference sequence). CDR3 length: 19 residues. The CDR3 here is CASSLIMRGRFSGANVLTF. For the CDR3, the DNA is TGTGCCAGCAGTTTGATTATGCGTGGGAGGTTCTCTGGGGCCAACGTCCTGACTTTC.

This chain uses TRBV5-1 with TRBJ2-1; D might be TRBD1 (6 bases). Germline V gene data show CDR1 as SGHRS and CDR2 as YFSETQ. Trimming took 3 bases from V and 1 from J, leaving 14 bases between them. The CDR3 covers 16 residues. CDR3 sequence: CASSSPTGGSYNEQFF. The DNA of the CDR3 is TGCGCCAGCAGCTCGCCGACAGGCGGGTCCTACAATGAGCAGTTCTTC.

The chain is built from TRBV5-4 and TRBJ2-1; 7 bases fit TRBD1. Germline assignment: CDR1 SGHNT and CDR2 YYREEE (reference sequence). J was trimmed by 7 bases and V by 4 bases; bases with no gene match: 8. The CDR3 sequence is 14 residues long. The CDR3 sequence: CASSSRQGRNEQFF. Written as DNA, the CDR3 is TGTGCCAGCAGCAGCAGACAGGGTAGGAATGAGCAGTTCTTC.

The CDR3 DNA is TGTGCCAGCAGCTCCCGACTAGGCACCGGGGAGCTGTTTTTT. It specifies CASSSRLGTGELFF. V is TRBV11-2 and J is TRBJ2-2, with a possible D match to TRBD2 (6 bases). Trimming pared 4 bases from V and 4 bases from J, leaving 10 bases between. This CDR3 is built from 14 residues. CDR1 SGHAT and CDR2 FQNNGV come from the germline V gene.

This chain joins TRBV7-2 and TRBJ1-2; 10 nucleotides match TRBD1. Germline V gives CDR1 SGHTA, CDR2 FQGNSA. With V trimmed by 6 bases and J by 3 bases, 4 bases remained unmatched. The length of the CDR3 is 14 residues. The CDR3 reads CASRSGTGDYGYTF. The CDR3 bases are TGTGCCAGCAGATCCGGGACAGGGGACTATGGCTACACCTTC.

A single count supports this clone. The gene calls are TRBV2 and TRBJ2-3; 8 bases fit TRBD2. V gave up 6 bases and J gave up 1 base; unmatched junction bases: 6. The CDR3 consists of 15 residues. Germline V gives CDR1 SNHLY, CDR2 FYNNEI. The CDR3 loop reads CASRTTGGRTDTQYF. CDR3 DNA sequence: TGTGCCAGCAGAACTACGGGGGGGCGCACAGATACGCAGTATTTT.

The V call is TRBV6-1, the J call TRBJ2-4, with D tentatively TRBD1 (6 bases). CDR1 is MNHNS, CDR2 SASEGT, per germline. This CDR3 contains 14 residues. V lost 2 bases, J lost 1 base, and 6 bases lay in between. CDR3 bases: TGTGCCAGCAGTGAACAGGGGGCCAAAAACATTCAGTACTTC. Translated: CASSEQGAKNIQYF.

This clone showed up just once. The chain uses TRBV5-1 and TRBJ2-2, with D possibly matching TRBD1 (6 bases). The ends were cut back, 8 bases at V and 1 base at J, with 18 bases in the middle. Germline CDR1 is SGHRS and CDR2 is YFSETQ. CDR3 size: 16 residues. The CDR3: CASSQTGSLNTGELFF. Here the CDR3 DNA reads TGCGCCAGTAGCCAAACAGGGTCTTTGAACACCGGGGAGCTGTTTTTT. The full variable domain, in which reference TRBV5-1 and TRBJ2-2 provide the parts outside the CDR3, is KAGVTQTPRYLIKTRGQQVTLSCSPISGHRSVSWYQQTPGQGLQFLFEYFSETQRNKGNFPGRFSGRQFSNSRSEMNVSTLELGDSALYLCASSQTGSLNTGELFFGEGSRLTVL.

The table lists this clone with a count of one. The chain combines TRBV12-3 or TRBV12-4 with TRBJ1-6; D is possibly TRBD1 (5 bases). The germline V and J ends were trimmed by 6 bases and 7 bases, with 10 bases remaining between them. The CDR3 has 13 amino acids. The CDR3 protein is CASSRTRNSPLHF. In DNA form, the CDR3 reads TGTGCCAGCAGCCGGACACGAAATTCACCCCTCCACTTT.

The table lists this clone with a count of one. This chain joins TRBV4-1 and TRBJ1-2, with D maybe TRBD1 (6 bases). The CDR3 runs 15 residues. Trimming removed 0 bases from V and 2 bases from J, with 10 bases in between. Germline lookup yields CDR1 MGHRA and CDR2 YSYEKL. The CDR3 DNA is TGCGCCAGCAGCCAAGATGGGCAGGGGAACTATGGCTACACCTTC. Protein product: CASSQDGQGNYGYTF.